These 19 T cell receptor beta chains were sequenced from one sample in a study of beta chain features in type 1 diabetes. The authors reverse transcribed all of the isolated RNA, so sequencing captured expressed TCRB transcripts. The data were produced by immunoSEQ multiplex PCR, yet TCRdb's version contains in-frame clones alone and is incomplete. This sample yields some 400,000 clones, of which roughly 15% are seen a single time; about 0.018% belongs to the top ten. Sequenced material: naive CD4+ T cells from blood. All receptors come from a woman younger than 35 in good health.

This rearrangement joins TRBV30 to TRBJ2-3, with D possibly TRBD2 on 6 matching bases. This CDR3 is 12 amino acids long. Per germline, CDR1 GTSNPN and CDR2 SVGIG (reference sequence). V was cut by 2 bases and J by 6 bases, with 9 bases left in between. The CDR3: CAWSWRGDTQYF. In DNA form, the CDR3 reads TGTGCCTGGAGTTGGCGGGGCGATACGCAGTATTTT.

The chain is built from TRBV30 and TRBJ2-2; 7 bases align to TRBD1. V lost 2 bases and J lost 6; bases outside the gene matches: 6. The CDR3 is 14 amino acids. The V gene's germline CDR1 is GTSNPN and CDR2 SVGIG (reference sequence). CDR3 in DNA: TGTGCCTGGAGTTTCATACAGGGGCCCGGGGAGCTGTTTTTT. Translated, it gives CAWSFIQGPGELFF. Full variable domain (outside the CDR3, taken from reference TRBV30 and TRBJ2-2): SQTIHQWPATLVQPVGSPLSLECTVEGTSNPNLYWYRQAAGRGLQLLFYSVGIGQISSEVPQNLSASRPQDRQFILSSKKLLLSDSGFYLCAWSFIQGPGELFFGEGSRLTVL.

This clone was detected a few times. The chain links TRBV28 to TRBJ2-3; D not resolved. The CDR3 sequence is 12 residues long. Germline CDR1 reads MDHEN; CDR2 reads SYDVKM. The V end was cut by 6 bases, the J end by 6 bases, with 10 bases between. CDR3 loop: CASRSPLDTQYF. The CDR3 coding sequence is TGTGCCAGCAGGTCCCCCCTGGATACGCAGTATTTT.

In this sample, this clone turned up a few times. The rearrangement links TRBV30 to TRBJ1-1; TRBD1 is a possible D gene (5 bases). The CDR3 runs 13 residues. The V end was cut by 4 bases, the J end by 5 bases, with 14 bases between. Germline loops: CDR1 GTSNPN, CDR2 SVGIG (reference sequence). The CDR3 reads CAWNLLGGTEAFF. CDR3 DNA: TGTGCCTGGAACCTACTGGGGGGGACTGAAGCTTTCTTT.

The table lists this clone with a few counts. V gene TRBV28 combines with J gene TRBJ2-4; tentative D call: TRBD2 (6 bases). The CDR3 has 15 residues. Trimming stripped 3 bases from V and 1 base from J, with 10 bases between. Germline values: CDR1 MDHEN, CDR2 SYDVKM. CDR3 nucleotides: TGTGCCAGCAGTTTTGGGGGGACGGCCAAAAACATTCAGTACTTC. Translation gives CASSFGGTAKNIQYF. The full variable domain, its missing parts supplied by reference TRBV28 and TRBJ2-4, is DVKVTQSSRYLVKRTGEKVFLECVQDMDHENMFWYRQDPGLGLRLIYFSYDVKMKEKGDIPEGYSVSREKKERFSLILESASTNQTSMYLCASSFGGTAKNIQYFGAGTRLSVL.

This clone was counted a few times. For the CDR3, the DNA is TGTGCACGTTCAGGGGACTATGGCTACACCTTC. Amino acids: CARSGDYGYTF. This chain uses TRBV30 with TRBJ1-2; possible D gene TRBD1, 6 bases. CDR3 length: 11 amino acids. CDR1 GTSNPN and CDR2 SVGIG come from the germline V gene (reference sequence).

The V call is TRBV30, the J call TRBJ2-2, with D tentatively TRBD2 (5 bases). CDR1 and CDR2 (germline): GTSNPN, SVGIG (reference sequence). The CDR3 totals 14 residues. Trimming removed 7 bases at V and 2 bases at J, with 14 bases between. CDR3 in amino acids: CAYHSAPNTGELFF. The DNA for the CDR3 is TGTGCCTACCATAGCGCGCCAAACACCGGGGAGCTGTTTTTT. The variable domain in full, completed from reference TRBV30 and TRBJ2-2, reads SQTIHQWPATLVQPVGSPLSLECTVEGTSNPNLYWYRQAAGRGLQLLFYSVGIGQISSEVPQNLSASRPQDRQFILSSKKLLLSDSGFYLCAYHSAPNTGELFFGEGSRLTVL.

The chain employs TRBV5-1 and TRBJ2-7; D perhaps matches TRBD1 (5 bases). This CDR3 is 12 amino acids long. Trimming left V 5 bases short and J 3 bases short, with 9 bases between. From germline, CDR1 is SGHRS and CDR2 YFSETQ. The chain's CDR3 is CASRPDIYEQYF. The CDR3, as DNA: TGCGCCAGCAGACCGGACATCTACGAGCAGTACTTC.

A few counts support this clone. This chain uses TRBV20-1 with TRBJ2-5; D gene unclear. V dropped 7 bases and J dropped 5 bases, with 11 bases sitting between them. The CDR3 spans 11 residues. In germline, CDR1 is DFQATT, CDR2 SNEGSKA (reference sequence). This chain's CDR3 is CSGVAPETQYF. CDR3 coding DNA: TGCAGTGGAGTTGCGCCGGAGACCCAGTACTTC.

The chain uses TRBV7-9 and TRBJ2-3; 10 bases are shared with TRBD2. Trimming cost V 4 bases and J 1 base; bases outside gene matches: 5. CDR3 length: 16 residues. CDR1 and CDR2 from the germline V gene are SEHNR and FQNEAQ (reference sequence). The CDR3 loop reads CASSSLLAGGTDTQYF. CDR3 in DNA: TGTGCCAGCAGCTCCCTTCTAGCGGGAGGCACAGATACGCAGTATTTT.

The rearrangement links TRBV28 to TRBJ2-7; possibly TRBD1 for D (5 bases). Germline V lookup: CDR1 MDHEN, CDR2 SYDVKM. The V end lost 5 bases, the J end lost 2 bases, and 16 bases lay between the germline ends. The CDR3 covers 15 residues. Here the CDR3 DNA reads TGTGCCAGCAGTCCTCCAGTCGGACAAGCCTACGAGCAGTACTTC. This gives the protein CASSPPVGQAYEQYF.

The J gene is TRBJ2-7, the V gene TRBV30; unclear D gene. Germline values: CDR1 GTSNPN, CDR2 SVGIG (reference sequence). The CDR3 covers 13 residues. Trimming took 4 bases from V and 2 from J, leaving 12 bases between them. The CDR3 nucleotides read TGTGCCTGGAAGCCGACTGAGCCCTACGAGCAGTACTTC. Protein sequence: CAWKPTEPYEQYF.

In its sample, this clone was seen a few times. The chain carries TRBV28 and TRBJ2-4; TRBD2 aligns across 8 bases. Germline CDR1 reads MDHEN; CDR2 reads SYDVKM. CDR3 length: 17 amino acids. The V and J ends lost 8 bases and 0 bases, in that order; junction bases with no gene match: 12. The chain's CDR3 is CASAEFAGGLAKNIQYF. For the CDR3, the DNA is TGTGCCAGCGCCGAATTTGCGGGGGGTCTAGCCAAAAACATTCAGTACTTC.

In its sample, this clone was seen a few times. J is TRBJ2-5 and V is TRBV14, with D possibly TRBD2 on 6 matching bases. The CDR3 has 16 residues. With 6 bases removed from V and 3 bases from J, the gap between germline ends came to 20 bases. Germline V gene lookup returns CDR1 SGHDN and CDR2 FVKESK. This CDR3 is CASSRSRRALEETQYF. The CDR3 DNA is TGTGCCAGCAGTAGATCCAGGAGGGCCCTCGAAGAGACCCAGTACTTC. Full variable domain (remainder filled in from reference TRBV14 and TRBJ2-5): EAGVTQFPSHSVIEKGQTVTLRCDPISGHDNLYWYRRVMGKEIKFLLHFVKESKQDESGMPNNRFLAERTGGTYSTLKVQPAELEDSGVYFCASSRSRRALEETQYFGPGTRLLVL.

This clone was seen more than once but under ten times. The rearrangement uses TRBV4-1 and TRBJ1-2; D is unresolved. The CDR3 sequence is 15 residues long. Germline CDR1 reads MGHRA; CDR2 reads YSYEKL. The V gene lost 2 bases and the J gene lost 8 bases, with 18 bases spanning the gap. The CDR3 nucleotides are TGCGCCAGCAGCCAATCACCCCCTGGGCGCGACGGCTACACCTTC. It is translated as CASSQSPPGRDGYTF.

The table lists this clone with a count of one. The V gene is TRBV27, the J gene TRBJ2-6; tentatively, D is TRBD1 (6 bases). V was shortened by 3 bases and J by 2 bases, with 8 bases between the two germline ends. CDR1 is MNHEY and CDR2 is SMNVEV in the germline V gene (reference sequence). The length of the CDR3 is 15 residues. The CDR3 region has the DNA TGTGCCAGCAGTTTCGCAGGGGCTGGGGCCAACGTCCTGACTTTC. Its protein is CASSFAGAGANVLTF.

This clone occurred a few times. The rearrangement links TRBV11-3 to TRBJ2-3; TRBD2 matches at 9 bases. This CDR3 has 15 amino acids. Losses at the gene ends were 1 base for V and 2 bases for J; bases not matched to a gene: 1. In germline, CDR1 is SGHNT, CDR2 YENEEA. CDR3 sequence (DNA): TGTGCCAGCAGCTTAGGACTAGCGGTCACAGATACGCAGTATTTT. Its translation: CASSLGLAVTDTQYF.

This clone showed up just a few times. Other DNA sequences in the sample encode the same CDR3. This sequence joins TRBV30 and TRBJ1-2; tentatively, D is TRBD1 (6 bases). The V end lost 2 bases, the J end lost 8 bases, and 9 bases lay between the germline ends. This CDR3 comprises 11 residues. The germline CDR1 and CDR2 sequences are GTSNPN and SVGIG (reference sequence). DNA of the CDR3: TGTGCCTGGAGTTCGGGGGGCGGCTACACCTTC. It yields the protein CAWSSGGGYTF.

This clone was picked up a small number of times. Other DNA variants within this sample encode the same CDR3. This chain links TRBV7-9 with TRBJ2-3, with D hard to call. This CDR3 contains 12 residues. V was cut by 5 bases and J by 2 bases, with 5 bases left in between. The germline V gene encodes CDR1 SEHNR and CDR2 FQNEAQ (reference sequence). The DNA of the CDR3 is TGTGCCAGCAGCCCCAACACAGATACGCAGTATTTT. It yields the protein CASSPNTDTQYF.